This record covers a single T cell receptor beta chain. Its specific antigen is unknown. Base qualities are not recorded, but no much larger clone differs from it by a single base. The data were obtained in a study of shared clonotypes between healthy human individuals (dated by TCRdb to the early 2020s). Context from the whole study: A few men and two women, aged 18 to 49 years, made up the cohort. Per donor, leukapheresis produced somewhere between about 0.94 and 9.5 billion PBMCs. Blood TCR repertoires of a handful of healthy adults were deeply sequenced to estimate repertoire size and the extent of clonotype sharing between individuals. For each donor, CD4 naive and CD4 memory were each given three plates, CD8 naive was given two plates, and CD8 memory was given one plate. To increase sequencing depth and limit assay-specific biases, different laboratories used diverse techniques to prepare libraries and sequence TCR repertoires.

CD8 naive samples consisted of CD45RO-negative cells that were positively selected for CCR7, yielding a CD45RA+CCR7+ population without TemRA cells. Healthy HIV-negative adults with no recently reported acute infections or vaccinations were included as donors. Every donor was a Caucasian adult living in Nashville, Tennessee, USA. Blood was collected by leukapheresis, and PBMCs were isolated by Ficoll-Histopaque density gradient centrifugation and then cryopreserved in liquid nitrogen vapor phase. Analytical flow cytometry was used to check the purity and quantity of every magnetically sorted T cell population. Each sorted fraction had its genomic DNA isolated and then quantified by UV absorbance on a Nanodrop 2000c. Study-wide conclusions, independent of this receptor: Because the study included only a small number of donors, the genetic and exposure-history diversity represented was limited. Based on pairwise subsampling, the degree of clonotype sharing among donors was expected to be affected by sequencing depth. Naive subsets generally had larger estimated clonotype richness than memory subsets. Compared with non-shared clonotypes, clonotypes shared by all four sorted-subset donors had higher generation probabilities. Only blood was sampled, and tissue TCR repertoires likely differ from those in blood. Incomplete sequencing was indicated by rarefaction of sorted-subset datasets, despite the large sequencing depth. Sharing across a few donors was observed for 5% to 6.5% of naive CD4, less than 4% of naive CD8, roughly 2.4% of memory CD4, and roughly 0.4% of memory CD8 clonotypes.

The germline V gene specifies SGHTA as CDR1 and FQGNSA as CDR2. The CDR3 starts with the cysteine, ends with the phenylalanine, and has 15 residues. Just CDR3 DNA is preserved here, 45 bases in frame from base 1. V drops 1 base and J drops 0 bases, leaving 7 bases in between. Using the deep immunoSEQ assay, TCR CDR3 regions were amplified from genomic DNA by multiplex PCR. For each cell subset, the extracted genomic DNA was distributed evenly across all wells of several immunoSEQ 96-well plates, and each plate served as one replicate. For sorted subsets, approximately 210 ng of genomic DNA, equivalent to around 29,000 T cell genomes, went into each replicate PCR. The purified libraries were quantified using a Qubit 3.0 fluorometer, sized with a Bioanalyzer 2100, and then quantified again using the KAPA Library Quantification kit. Every immunoSEQ 96-well plate was sequenced on a dedicated single-read 150-cycle Illumina NextSeq 550 flow cell. For the original study's pipeline: The immunoSEQ output contained only junctional sequences without quality scores, so filtering could not match that applied to full-length reads. Sequences were annotated with PyIR, a Python wrapper for IgBLAST v1.9, using IMGT germline references to assign V/J genes and CDR3. Reads were removed for weak V/J assignments (E-value above 1e-6), missing CDR3, stop codons, out-of-frame junctions, or ambiguous translated residues. V3J clonotypes were defined as sequences sharing the same inferred V gene, J gene, and CDR3 amino acid sequence. Percentage overlap between repertoires was calculated by dividing the number of shared unique clonotypes by the size of the smaller repertoire. Repertoire richness was assessed with RTK rarefaction, the Chao1 estimator, and Recon v2.1 estimates of unobserved clonotypes. For all TCRbeta clonotypes obtained by the gDNA method from a handful of donors, generation probabilities were computed with OLGA. Imported from immuneACCESS, the table was reduced by TCRdb to in-frame sequences with V and J called. These copies leave out some clones; in studies compared against another copy, an unresolved V gene accounts for under half, and the cause of the remainder is not known. V, J and clone size reflect that table, while D and trimming were determined from the DNA. For this sample the table gives about 1,900,000 clones, of which about 94% were detected only once. In total, the top ten clones hold approximately 1% of the sample.

The chain couples TRBV7-2 to TRBJ2-1; the D gene remains uncertain. The clonotype originates from a man younger than 35 in good health. The sequenced sample consisted of naive CD8+ T cells sorted from blood. Read against the paper, the sample's cell subset or site label means: CD45RA+CCR7+. The bases read TGTGCCAGCAGCTTAGTGGTCTACTCCTACAATGAGCAGTTCTTC. It specifies CASSLVVYSYNEQFF.